A selection of T cell receptor beta chains follows, all from one sample in a study of T cells in Graves' hyperthyroidism and ophthalmopathy. TCRdb reanalysed the multiplex PCR reads using MiXCR and keeps one entry per CDR3 protein. The table lists approximately 400,000 distinct CDR3 sequences, about 14% of them singletons. The specimen was blood. All receptors come from a man aged 45-65 years with Graves' ophthalmopathy. Each CDR3 is given with its conserved first and last residue. D genes are given only for firm matches. Size tells how often a clone was seen (once, few, many) or the class of an expanded clone, and some rows leave it out.

V gene,J gene,D gene,clone size,CDR3 DNA,CDR3 protein
TRBV15,TRBJ2-2,NA,few,TGTGCCACCAGCAGGGGGTCTGCCGGGGAGCTGTTTTTT,CATSRGSAGELFF
TRBV5-8,TRBJ2-6,TRBD2,NA,TGTGCCAGCAGCACCCGGACAGGTAGGACTAGCGGGAAAGGTCCCGGGGCCAACGTCCTGACTTTC,CASSTRTGRTSGKGPGANVLTF
TRBV29-1,TRBJ2-2,NA,NA,TGCAGCGTTCAACCGACAGAATTCACCGGGGAGCTGTTTTTT,CSVQPTEFTGELFF
TRBV7-9,TRBJ2-1,NA,few,TGTGCCAGCAGCTTAATATCCTACAATGAGCAGTTCTTC,CASSLISYNEQFF
TRBV6-5,TRBJ2-7,TRBD2,many,TGTGCCAGCAGTTACGGGATAGGGACTAGCGGAACTTCCTACGAGCAGTACTTC,CASSYGIGTSGTSYEQYF
TRBV13,TRBJ2-1,TRBD2,NA,TGTGCCAGCAGCCCCAGCCGGGGGGGGCAGGACTACAATGAGCAGTTCTTC,CASSPSRGGQDYNEQFF
TRBV3-1,TRBJ1-6,NA,many,TGTGCCAGCAGCCTCCGGACACCCCCTCCGAGATCACCCCTCCACTTT,CASSLRTPPPRSPLHF
TRBV6-1,TRBJ2-4,NA,NA,TGTGCCAGCAGTGAATGGGACCTAGCCAAAAACATTCAGTACTTC,CASSEWDLAKNIQYF
TRBV29-1,TRBJ2-1,TRBD2,NA,TGCAGCGTTGGCCCGGGACTAGGGTTTTTCTTC,CSVGPGLGFFF
TRBV7-9,TRBJ1-1,NA,many,TGTGCCAGCAGTCCCGCGGGGGGCCCTGAAGCTTTCTTT,CASSPAGGPEAFF
TRBV28,TRBJ2-6,NA,NA,TGTGCCAGCAGGGGGCGGGAATTTATCTCTGGGGCCAACGTCCTGACTTTC,CASRGREFISGANVLTF
TRBV6-1,TRBJ2-3,NA,many,TGTGCCAGCAGACTCCAGGGGAGGGTTGGTACGCAGTATTTT,CASRLQGRVGTQYF
TRBV6-1,TRBJ2-1,TRBD1,NA,TGTGCCAGCAGTTCAGACAGGGGGTTCTACAATGAGCAGTTCTTC,CASSSDRGFYNEQFF
TRBV20-1,TRBJ2-5,NA,few,TGCAGTGCTAGAGATGCGGGCAGAGGGGAGACCCAGTACTTC,CSARDAGRGETQYF